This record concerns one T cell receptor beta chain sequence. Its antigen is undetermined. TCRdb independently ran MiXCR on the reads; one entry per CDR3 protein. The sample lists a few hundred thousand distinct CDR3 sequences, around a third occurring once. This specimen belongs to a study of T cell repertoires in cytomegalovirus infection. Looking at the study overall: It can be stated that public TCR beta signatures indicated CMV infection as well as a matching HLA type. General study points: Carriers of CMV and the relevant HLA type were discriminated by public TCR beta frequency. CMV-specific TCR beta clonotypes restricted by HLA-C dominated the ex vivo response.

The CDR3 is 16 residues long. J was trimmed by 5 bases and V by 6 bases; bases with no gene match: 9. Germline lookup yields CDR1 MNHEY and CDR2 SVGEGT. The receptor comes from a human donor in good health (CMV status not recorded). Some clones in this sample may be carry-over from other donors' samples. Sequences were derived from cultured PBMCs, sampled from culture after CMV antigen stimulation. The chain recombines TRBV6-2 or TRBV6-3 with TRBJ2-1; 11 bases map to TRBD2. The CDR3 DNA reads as TGTGCCAGCAGAAGATTTCTAGCGGGAGGTAACAATGAGCAGTTCTTC. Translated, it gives CASRRFLAGGNNEQFF.